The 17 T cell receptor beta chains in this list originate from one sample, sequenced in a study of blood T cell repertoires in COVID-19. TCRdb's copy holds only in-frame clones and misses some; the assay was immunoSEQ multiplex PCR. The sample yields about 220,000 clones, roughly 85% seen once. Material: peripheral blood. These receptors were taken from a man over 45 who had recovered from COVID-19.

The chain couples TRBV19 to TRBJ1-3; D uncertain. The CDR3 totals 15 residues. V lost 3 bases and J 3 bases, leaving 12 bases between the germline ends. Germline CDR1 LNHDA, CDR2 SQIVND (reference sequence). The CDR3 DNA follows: TGTGCCAGTAGTATTCGGGGATTCAATGGAAACACCATATATTTT. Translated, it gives CASSIRGFNGNTIYF. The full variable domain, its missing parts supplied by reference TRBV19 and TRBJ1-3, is DGGITQSPKYLFRKEGQNVTLSCEQNLNHDAMYWYRQDPGQGLRLIYYSQIVNDFQKGDIAEGYSVSREKKESFPLTVTSAQKNPTAFYLCASSIRGFNGNTIYFGEGSWLTVV.

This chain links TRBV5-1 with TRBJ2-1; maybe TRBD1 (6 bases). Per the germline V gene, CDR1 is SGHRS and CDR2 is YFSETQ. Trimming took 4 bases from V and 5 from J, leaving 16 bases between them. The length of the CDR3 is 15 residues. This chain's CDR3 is CASSTRRGFDNEQFF. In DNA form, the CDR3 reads TGCGCCAGCAGCACCAGAAGGGGGTTCGACAATGAGCAGTTCTTC. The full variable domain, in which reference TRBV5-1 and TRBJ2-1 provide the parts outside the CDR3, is KAGVTQTPRYLIKTRGQQVTLSCSPISGHRSVSWYQQTPGQGLQFLFEYFSETQRNKGNFPGRFSGRQFSNSRSEMNVSTLELGDSALYLCASSTRRGFDNEQFFGPGTRLTVL.

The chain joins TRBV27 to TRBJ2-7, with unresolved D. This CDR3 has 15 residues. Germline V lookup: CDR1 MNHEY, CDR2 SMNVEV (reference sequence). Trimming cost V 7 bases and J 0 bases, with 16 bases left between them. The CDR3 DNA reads TGTGCCAGCACCTCCCTTTTAGCTGGCTCCTACGAGCAGTACTTC. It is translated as CASTSLLAGSYEQYF.

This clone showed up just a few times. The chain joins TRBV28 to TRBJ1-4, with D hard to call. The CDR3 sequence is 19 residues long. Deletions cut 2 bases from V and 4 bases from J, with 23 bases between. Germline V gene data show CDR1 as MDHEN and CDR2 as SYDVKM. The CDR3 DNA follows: TGTGCCAGCAGTTTAGTCGCTTACTACTCCGGTACCTATAATGAAAAACTGTTTTTT. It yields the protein CASSLVAYYSGTYNEKLFF.

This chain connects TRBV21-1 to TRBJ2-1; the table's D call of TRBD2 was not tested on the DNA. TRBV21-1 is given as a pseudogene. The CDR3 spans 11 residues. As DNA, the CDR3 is TGTGCCAGCAATACGGGAGGTGAGCAGTTCTTC. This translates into CASNTGGEQFF.

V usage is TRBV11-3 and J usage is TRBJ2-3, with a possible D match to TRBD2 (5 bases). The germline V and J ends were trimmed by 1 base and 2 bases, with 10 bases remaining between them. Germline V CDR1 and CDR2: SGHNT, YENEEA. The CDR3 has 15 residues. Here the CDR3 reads CASSLGRTDTDTQYF. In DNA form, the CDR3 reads TGTGCCAGCAGCTTAGGGAGGACGGACACAGATACGCAGTATTTT.

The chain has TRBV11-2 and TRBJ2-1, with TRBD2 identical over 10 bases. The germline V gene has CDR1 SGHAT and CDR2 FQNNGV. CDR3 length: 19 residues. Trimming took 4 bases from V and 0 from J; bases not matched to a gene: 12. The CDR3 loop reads CASSSGLASKLSSYNEQFF. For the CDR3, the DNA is TGTGCCAGCAGCTCGGGACTAGCGTCCAAGCTTAGCTCCTACAATGAGCAGTTCTTC.

CDR3: CASSPALAGASYNEQFF. The CDR3 coding sequence is TGTGCCAGCTCACCCGCACTAGCGGGAGCGTCCTACAATGAGCAGTTCTTC. V and J are TRBV18 and TRBJ2-1, with 11 nucleotides matching TRBD2. J was trimmed by 1 base and V by 3 bases; bases with no gene match: 5. Germline V gives CDR1 KGHSH, CDR2 LQKENI. The CDR3 runs 17 residues.

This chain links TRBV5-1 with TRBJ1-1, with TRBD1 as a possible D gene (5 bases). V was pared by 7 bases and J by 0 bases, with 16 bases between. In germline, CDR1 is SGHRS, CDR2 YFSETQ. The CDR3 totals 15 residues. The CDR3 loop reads CASSPTGGMNTEAFF. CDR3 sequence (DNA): TGCGCCAGCTCACCGACGGGGGGTATGAACACTGAAGCTTTCTTT.

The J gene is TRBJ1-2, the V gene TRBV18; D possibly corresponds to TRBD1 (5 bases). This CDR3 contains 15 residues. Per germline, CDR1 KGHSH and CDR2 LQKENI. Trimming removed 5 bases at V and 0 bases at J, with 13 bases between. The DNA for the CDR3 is TGTGCCAGCTCATCGAACAGGCGAACTAACTATGGCTACACCTTC. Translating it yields CASSSNRRTNYGYTF.

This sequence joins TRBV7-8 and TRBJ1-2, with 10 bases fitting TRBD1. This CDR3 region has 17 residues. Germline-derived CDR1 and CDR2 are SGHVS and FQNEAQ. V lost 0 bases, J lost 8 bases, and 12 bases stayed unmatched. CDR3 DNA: TGTGCCAGCAGCTTAGCGCACGATTTGGGACAGGGGAACGGCTACACCTTC. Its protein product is CASSLAHDLGQGNGYTF. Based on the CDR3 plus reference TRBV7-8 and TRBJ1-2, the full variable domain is GAGVSQSPRYKVAKRGQDVALRCDPISGHVSLFWYQQALGQGPEFLTYFQNEAQLDKSGLPSDRFFAERPEGSVSTLKIQRTQQEDSAVYLCASSLAHDLGQGNGYTFGSGTRLTVV.

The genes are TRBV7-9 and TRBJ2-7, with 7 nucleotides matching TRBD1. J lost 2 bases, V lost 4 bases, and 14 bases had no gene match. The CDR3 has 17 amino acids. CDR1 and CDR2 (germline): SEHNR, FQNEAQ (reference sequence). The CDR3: CASSSRQGRGKTYEQYF. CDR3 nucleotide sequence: TGTGCCAGCAGCTCCCGACAGGGTAGGGGCAAAACCTACGAGCAGTACTTC.

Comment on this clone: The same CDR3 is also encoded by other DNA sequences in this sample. CDR3 sequence reads: CASSLGQGALYGYTF. CDR3 coding DNA: TGTGCCAGCAGTTTAGGGCAGGGGGCCCTCTATGGCTACACCTTC. V is TRBV28 and J is TRBJ1-2, with 8 bases that match TRBD1. Unmatched junction bases numbered 6, after V lost 2 bases and J lost 4 bases. Germline V gene lookup returns CDR1 MDHEN and CDR2 SYDVKM. The CDR3 has 15 amino acids.

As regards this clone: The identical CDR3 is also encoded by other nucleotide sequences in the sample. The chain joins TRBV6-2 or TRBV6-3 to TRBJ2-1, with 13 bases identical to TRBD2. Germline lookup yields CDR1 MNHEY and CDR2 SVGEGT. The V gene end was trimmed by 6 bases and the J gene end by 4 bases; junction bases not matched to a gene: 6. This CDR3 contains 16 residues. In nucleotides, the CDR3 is TGTGCCAGCAGCCTAGGACTAGCGGGGGTTTACAATGAGCAGTTCTTC. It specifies CASSLGLAGVYNEQFF.

Here the CDR3 reads CASSFGQGTDTQYF. CDR3 DNA: TGTGCCAGCAGTTTTGGGCAGGGAACAGATACGCAGTATTTT. The chain links TRBV5-4 to TRBJ2-3, with D maybe TRBD1 (5 bases). This CDR3 region has 14 residues. V gave up 5 bases and J gave up 3 bases, with 13 bases separating them. Germline V gives CDR1 SGHNT, CDR2 YYREEE (reference sequence).

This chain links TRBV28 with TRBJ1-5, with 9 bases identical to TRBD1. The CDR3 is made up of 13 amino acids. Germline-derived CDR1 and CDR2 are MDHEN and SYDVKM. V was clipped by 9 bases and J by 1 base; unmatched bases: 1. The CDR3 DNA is TGTGCCAGACAGGGGGCGAGCAATCAGCCCCAGCATTTT. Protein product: CARQGASNQPQHF. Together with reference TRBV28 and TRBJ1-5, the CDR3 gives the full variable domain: DVKVTQSSRYLVKRTGEKVFLECVQDMDHENMFWYRQDPGLGLRLIYFSYDVKMKEKGDIPEGYSVSREKKERFSLILESASTNQTSMYLCARQGASNQPQHFGDGTRLSIL.

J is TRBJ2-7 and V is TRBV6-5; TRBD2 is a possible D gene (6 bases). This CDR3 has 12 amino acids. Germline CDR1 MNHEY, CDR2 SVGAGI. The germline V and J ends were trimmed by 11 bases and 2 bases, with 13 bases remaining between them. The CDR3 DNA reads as TGTGCCGCCAGGACGGGGGCCTACGAGCAGTACTTC. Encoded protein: CAARTGAYEQYF.